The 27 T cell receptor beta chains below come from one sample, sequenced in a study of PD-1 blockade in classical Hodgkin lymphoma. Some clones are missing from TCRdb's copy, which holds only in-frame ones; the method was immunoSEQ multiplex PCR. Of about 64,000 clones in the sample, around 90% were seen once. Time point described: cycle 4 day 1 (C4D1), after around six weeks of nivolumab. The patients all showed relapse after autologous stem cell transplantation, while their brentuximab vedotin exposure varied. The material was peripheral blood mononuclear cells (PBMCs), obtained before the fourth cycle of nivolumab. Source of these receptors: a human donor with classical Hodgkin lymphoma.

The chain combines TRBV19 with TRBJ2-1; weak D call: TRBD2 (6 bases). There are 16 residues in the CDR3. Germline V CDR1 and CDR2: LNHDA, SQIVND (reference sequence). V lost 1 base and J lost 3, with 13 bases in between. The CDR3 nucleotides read TGTGCCAGTAGTATAGTCCCGGGAGCCCTCTACAATGAGCAGTTCTTC. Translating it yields CASSIVPGALYNEQFF.

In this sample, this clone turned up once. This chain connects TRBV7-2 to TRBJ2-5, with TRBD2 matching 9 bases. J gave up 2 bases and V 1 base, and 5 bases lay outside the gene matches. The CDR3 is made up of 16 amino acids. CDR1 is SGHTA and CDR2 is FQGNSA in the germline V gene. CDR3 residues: CASSLELAGGQETQYF. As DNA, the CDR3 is TGTGCCAGCAGCTTAGAGCTGGCGGGGGGGCAAGAGACCCAGTACTTC.

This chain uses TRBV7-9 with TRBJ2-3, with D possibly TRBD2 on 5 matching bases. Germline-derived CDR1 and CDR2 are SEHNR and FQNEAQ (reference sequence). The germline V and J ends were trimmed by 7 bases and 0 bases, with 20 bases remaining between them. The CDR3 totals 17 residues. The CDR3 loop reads CASTPRGSGLSTDTQYF. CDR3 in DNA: TGTGCCAGCACCCCTCGAGGAAGCGGCTTAAGCACAGATACGCAGTATTTT.

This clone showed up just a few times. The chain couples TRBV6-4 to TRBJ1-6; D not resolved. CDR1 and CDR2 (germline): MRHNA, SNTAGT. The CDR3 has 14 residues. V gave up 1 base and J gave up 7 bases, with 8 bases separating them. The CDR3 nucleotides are TGTGCCAGCAGTGACTTCGCGACAAATTCACCCCTCCACTTT. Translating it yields CASSDFATNSPLHF.

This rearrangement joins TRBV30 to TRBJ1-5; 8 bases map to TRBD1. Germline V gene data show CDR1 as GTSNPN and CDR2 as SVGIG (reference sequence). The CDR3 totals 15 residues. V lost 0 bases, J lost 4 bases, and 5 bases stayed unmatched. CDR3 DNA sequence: TGTGCCTGGAGTGTAACGGGACAGGCAAATCAGCCCCAGCATTTT. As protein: CAWSVTGQANQPQHF. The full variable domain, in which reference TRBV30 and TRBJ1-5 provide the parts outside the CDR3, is SQTIHQWPATLVQPVGSPLSLECTVEGTSNPNLYWYRQAAGRGLQLLFYSVGIGQISSEVPQNLSASRPQDRQFILSSKKLLLSDSGFYLCAWSVTGQANQPQHFGDGTRLSIL.

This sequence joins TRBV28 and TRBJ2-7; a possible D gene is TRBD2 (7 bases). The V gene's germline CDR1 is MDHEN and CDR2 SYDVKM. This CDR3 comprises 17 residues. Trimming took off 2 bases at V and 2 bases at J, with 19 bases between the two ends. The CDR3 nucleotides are TGTGCCAGCAGTTTAAGGCGCGCCGGGGGGCTCGCCTACGAGCAGTACTTC. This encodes CASSLRRAGGLAYEQYF.

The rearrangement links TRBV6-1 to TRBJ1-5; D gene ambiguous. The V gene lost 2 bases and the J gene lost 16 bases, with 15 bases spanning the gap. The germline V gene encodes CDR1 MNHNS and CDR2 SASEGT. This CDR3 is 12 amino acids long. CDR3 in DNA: TGTGCCAGCAGTGAATCTTTGGGGATCGGACATTTT. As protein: CASSESLGIGHF.

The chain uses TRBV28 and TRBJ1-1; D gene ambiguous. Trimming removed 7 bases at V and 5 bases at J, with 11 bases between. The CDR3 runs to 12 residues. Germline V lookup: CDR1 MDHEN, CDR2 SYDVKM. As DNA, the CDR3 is TGTGCCAGCACCCTCGGGAAGACTGAAGCTTTCTTT. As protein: CASTLGKTEAFF.

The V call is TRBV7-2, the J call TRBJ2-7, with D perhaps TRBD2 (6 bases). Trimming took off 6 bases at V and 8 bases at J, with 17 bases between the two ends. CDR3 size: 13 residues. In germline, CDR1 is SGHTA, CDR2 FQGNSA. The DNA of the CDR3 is TGTGCCAGCAGAGACAGACTAGTTTTCCAGCAGTACTTC. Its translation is CASRDRLVFQQYF.

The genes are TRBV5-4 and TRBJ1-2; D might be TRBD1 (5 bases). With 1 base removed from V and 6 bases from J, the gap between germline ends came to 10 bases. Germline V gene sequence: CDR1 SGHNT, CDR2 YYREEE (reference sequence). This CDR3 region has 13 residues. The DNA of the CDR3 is TGTGCCAGCAGCTTGTGGGGGGGTAATGGCTACACCTTC. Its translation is CASSLWGGNGYTF.

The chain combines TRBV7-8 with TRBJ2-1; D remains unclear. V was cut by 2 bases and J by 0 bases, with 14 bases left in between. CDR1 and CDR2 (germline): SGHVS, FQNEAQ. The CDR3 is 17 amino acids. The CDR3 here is CASSLNFHAPSYNEQFF. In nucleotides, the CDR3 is TGTGCCAGCAGCTTAAACTTCCACGCTCCCTCCTACAATGAGCAGTTCTTC.

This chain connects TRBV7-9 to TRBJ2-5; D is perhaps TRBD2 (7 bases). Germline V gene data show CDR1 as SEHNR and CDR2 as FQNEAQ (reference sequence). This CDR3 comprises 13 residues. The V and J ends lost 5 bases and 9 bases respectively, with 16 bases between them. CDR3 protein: CASSPIWEGAQYF. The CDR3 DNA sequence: TGTGCCAGCAGCCCCATTTGGGAGGGGGCCCAGTACTTC.

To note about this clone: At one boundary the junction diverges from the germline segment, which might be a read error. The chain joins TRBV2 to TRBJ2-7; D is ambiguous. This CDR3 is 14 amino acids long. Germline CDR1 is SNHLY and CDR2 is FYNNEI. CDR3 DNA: TGTGCCAGCAGTGAAGAGTTGGTCTCCCACGAGCAGTACTTC. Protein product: CASSEELVSHEQYF.

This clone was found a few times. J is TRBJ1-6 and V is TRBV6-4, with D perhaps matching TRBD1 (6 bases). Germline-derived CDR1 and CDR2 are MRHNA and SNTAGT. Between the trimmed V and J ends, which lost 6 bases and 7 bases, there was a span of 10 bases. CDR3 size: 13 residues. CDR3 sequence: CASSQQGNSPLHF. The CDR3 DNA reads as TGTGCCAGCAGCCAACAGGGAAATTCACCCCTCCACTTT.

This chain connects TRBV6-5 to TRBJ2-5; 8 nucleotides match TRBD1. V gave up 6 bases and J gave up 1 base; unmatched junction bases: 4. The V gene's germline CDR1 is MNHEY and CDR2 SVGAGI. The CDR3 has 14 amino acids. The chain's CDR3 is CASSQGALQETQYF. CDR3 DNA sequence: TGTGCCAGCAGCCAGGGGGCCCTCCAAGAGACCCAGTACTTC.

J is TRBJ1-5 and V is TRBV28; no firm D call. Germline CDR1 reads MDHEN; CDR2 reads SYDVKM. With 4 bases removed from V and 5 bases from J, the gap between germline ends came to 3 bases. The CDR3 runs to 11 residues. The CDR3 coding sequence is TGTGCCAGCAGTTCGGATCAGCCCCAGCATTTT. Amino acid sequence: CASSSDQPQHF.

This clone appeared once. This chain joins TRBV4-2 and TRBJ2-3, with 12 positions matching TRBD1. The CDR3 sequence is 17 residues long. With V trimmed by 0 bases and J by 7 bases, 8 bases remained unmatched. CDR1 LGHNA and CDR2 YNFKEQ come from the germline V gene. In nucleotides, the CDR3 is TGTGCCAGCAGCCAAGAAGGGACAGGGGGCAAGAAAAATACGCAGTATTTT. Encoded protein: CASSQEGTGGKKNTQYF.

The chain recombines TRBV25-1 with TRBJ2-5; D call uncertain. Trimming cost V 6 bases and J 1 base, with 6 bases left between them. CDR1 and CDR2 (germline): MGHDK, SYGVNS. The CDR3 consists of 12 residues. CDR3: CASRHFQETQYF. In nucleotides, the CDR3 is TGTGCCAGCAGACACTTCCAAGAGACCCAGTACTTC.

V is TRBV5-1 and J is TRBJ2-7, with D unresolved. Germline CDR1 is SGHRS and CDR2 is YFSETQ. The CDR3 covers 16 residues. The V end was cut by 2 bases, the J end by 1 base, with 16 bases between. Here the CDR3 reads CASSFGGTKNSYEQYF. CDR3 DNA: TGCGCCAGCAGCTTTGGTGGTACAAAAAATTCCTACGAGCAGTACTTC.

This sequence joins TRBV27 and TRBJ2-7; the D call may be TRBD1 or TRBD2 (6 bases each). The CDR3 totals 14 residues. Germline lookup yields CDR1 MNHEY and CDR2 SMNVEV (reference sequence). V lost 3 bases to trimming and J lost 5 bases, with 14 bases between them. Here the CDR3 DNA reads TGTGCCAGCAGTTTGGGGGGCAGGTCGAACGAGCAGTACTTC. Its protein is CASSLGGRSNEQYF.

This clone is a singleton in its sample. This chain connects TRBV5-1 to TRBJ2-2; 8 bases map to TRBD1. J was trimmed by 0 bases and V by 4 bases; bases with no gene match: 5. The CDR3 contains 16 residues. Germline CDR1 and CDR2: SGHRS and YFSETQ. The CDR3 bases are TGCGCCAGCAGCAAGGACAGGGCCACGAACACCGGGGAGCTGTTTTTT. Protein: CASSKDRATNTGELFF. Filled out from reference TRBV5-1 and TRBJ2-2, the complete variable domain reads KAGVTQTPRYLIKTRGQQVTLSCSPISGHRSVSWYQQTPGQGLQFLFEYFSETQRNKGNFPGRFSGRQFSNSRSEMNVSTLELGDSALYLCASSKDRATNTGELFFGEGSRLTVL.

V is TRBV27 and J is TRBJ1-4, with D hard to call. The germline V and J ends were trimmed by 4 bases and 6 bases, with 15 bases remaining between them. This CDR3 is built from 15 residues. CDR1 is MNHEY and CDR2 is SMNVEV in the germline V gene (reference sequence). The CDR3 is CASSYSAATHEKLFF. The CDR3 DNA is TGTGCCAGCAGTTATTCAGCTGCGACCCATGAAAAACTGTTTTTT.

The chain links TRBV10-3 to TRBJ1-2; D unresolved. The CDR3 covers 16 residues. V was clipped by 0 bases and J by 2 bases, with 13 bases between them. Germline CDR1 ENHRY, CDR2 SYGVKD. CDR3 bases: TGTGCCATCAGTGAGTCTGCGGCAGCTTTAAACTATGGCTACACCTTC. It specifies CAISESAAALNYGYTF.

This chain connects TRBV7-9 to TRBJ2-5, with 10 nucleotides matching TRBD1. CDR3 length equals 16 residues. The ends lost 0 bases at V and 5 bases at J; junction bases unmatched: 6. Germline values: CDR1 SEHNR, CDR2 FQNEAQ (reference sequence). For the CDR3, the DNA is TGTGCCAGCAGCTTAGCCCCGACAGGGGGCAGTGAGACCCAGTACTTC. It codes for CASSLAPTGGSETQYF. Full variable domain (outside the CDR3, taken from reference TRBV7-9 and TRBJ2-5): DTGVSQNPRHKITKRGQNVTFRCDPISEHNRLYWYRQTLGQGPEFLTYFQNEAQLEKSRLLSDRFSAERPKGSFSTLEIQRTEQGDSAMYLCASSLAPTGGSETQYFGPGTRLLVL.

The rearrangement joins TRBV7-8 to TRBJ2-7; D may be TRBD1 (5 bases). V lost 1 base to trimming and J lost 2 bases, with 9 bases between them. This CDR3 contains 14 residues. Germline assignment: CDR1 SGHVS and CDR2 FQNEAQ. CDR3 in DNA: TGTGCCAGCAGCTTAGGGACAAGTACCTACGAGCAGTACTTC. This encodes CASSLGTSTYEQYF.

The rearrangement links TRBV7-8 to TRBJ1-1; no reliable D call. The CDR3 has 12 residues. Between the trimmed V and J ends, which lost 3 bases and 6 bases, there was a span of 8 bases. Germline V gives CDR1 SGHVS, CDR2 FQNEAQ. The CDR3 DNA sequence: TGTGCCAGCAGCTTGTCGAGGTCTGAAGCTTTCTTT. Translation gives CASSLSRSEAFF.

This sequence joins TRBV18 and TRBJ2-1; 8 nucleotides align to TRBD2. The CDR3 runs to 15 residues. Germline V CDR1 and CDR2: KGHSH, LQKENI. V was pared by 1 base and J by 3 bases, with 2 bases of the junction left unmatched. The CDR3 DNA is TGTGCCAGCTCACCACTAGCGGGGAACTACAATGAGCAGTTCTTC. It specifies CASSPLAGNYNEQFF.